The 5 T cell receptor beta chains given below trace back to one sample, sequenced in a study of low-dose radiotherapy and immunotherapy resistance in tumors. TRAV and TRBV primers primed cDNA for both TCRalpha and TCRbeta. The TCRs were subjected to amplification over about 19 PCR cycles employing a constant-region primer in conjunction with a V-primer adapter. In TCRdb, the reads were re-called with MiXCR into one record per CDR3 protein. The sample holds roughly 9,500 distinct CDR3 sequences; approximately 69% are singletons and the top ten take around 7.1%. The receptors were sampled from a human donor with advanced metastatic prostate, ovarian, gallbladder or colorectal cancer (not recorded which). This table probably holds off-target reads from a library built for another chain.

V usage is TRBV30 and J usage is TRBJ2-1; 16 bases map to TRBD2. V dropped 3 bases and J dropped 7; count of bases not matched to a gene: 3. CDR1 is GTSNPN, CDR2 SVGIG, per germline (reference sequence). The CDR3 is made up of 15 amino acids. Here the CDR3 DNA reads TGTGCCTGGAGCCGGGGACTAGCGGGGGGGAATGAGCAGTTCTTC. Its translation is CAWSRGLAGGNEQFF.

The V gene is TRBV23-1, the J gene TRBJ2-7, with D unclear. TRBV23-1 is placed among ORFs of uncertain function. With 10 bases removed from V and 3 bases from J, the gap between germline ends came to 19 bases. The CDR3 extends over 14 amino acids. Here the CDR3 reads CATIRPTKYYEQYF. The CDR3 DNA follows: TGCGCCACCATTAGACCCACGAAATACTACGAGCAGTACTTC.

Details on this clonotype: The germline gene is not matched at one end of the junction; a read error may be the cause. This rearrangement joins TRBV2 to TRBJ2-6, with D unclear. CDR1 is SNHLY, CDR2 FYNNEI, per germline. This CDR3 comprises 14 residues. The CDR3 coding sequence is TGTTCCAGCAGACCGATCTCTGGGGCCAACGTCCTGACTTTC. This codes for CSSRPISGANVLTF.

Only a few counts were recorded for this clonotype. The chain has TRBV3-1 and TRBJ2-2; D unclear. Trimming took 5 bases from V and 1 from J, leaving 11 bases between them. The CDR3 spans 15 residues. Germline loops: CDR1 LGHDT, CDR2 YNNKEL (reference sequence). In DNA form, the CDR3 reads TGTGCCAGCAGCTCGCGAACCGTGAACACCGGGGAGCTGTTTTTT. This sequence encodes CASSSRTVNTGELFF. The whole variable domain, filled in from reference TRBV3-1 and TRBJ2-2, reads DTAVSQTPKYLVTQMGNDKSIKCEQNLGHDTMYWYKQDSKKFLKIMFSYNNKELIINETVPNRFSPKSPDKAHLNLHINSLELGDSAVYFCASSSRTVNTGELFFGEGSRLTVL.

This clonotype was seen a handful of times. The chain couples TRBV5-5 to TRBJ2-7, with D uncertain. Trimming stripped 0 bases from V and 0 bases from J, with 16 bases between. CDR1 is SGHKS, CDR2 YYEKEE, per germline (reference sequence). The CDR3 length is 17 residues. CDR3 DNA sequence: TGTGCCAGCAGCTTGGCAAAGGGCAACCCCAGCTCCTACGAGCAGTACTTC. This sequence encodes CASSLAKGNPSSYEQYF.